Below are 15 T cell receptor beta chains sequenced from a single sample in a study of monozygotic twins with inflammatory bowel disease. No DNA is given; TCRdb re-called the 5' RACE reads and lists each CDR3 protein once. The listing contains 300,000 to 350,000 distinct CDR3 sequences. Sample: blood. Receptor source: a human donor with ulcerative colitis or Crohn's disease, or a healthy co-twin of an affected twin (not recorded which).

The chain carries TRBV27 and TRBJ2-1; the D call of TRBD2 rests on TCRdb alone, since no DNA is present to check it. The germline V gene has CDR1 MNHEY and CDR2 SMNVEV (reference sequence). The CDR3 consists of 14 residues. This chain's CDR3 is CASSLFGLSPTQFF.

The V call is TRBV11-2, the J call TRBJ2-5; the D gene TCRdb calls, TRBD2, cannot be checked with no DNA. Germline V gene sequence: CDR1 SGHAT, CDR2 FQNNGV. The CDR3 has 16 amino acids. CDR3 loop: CASSPGLAGPLETQYF.

The rearrangement joins TRBV20-1 to TRBJ2-1; the D call from TCRdb, TRBD2, cannot be confirmed without DNA. Germline V gives CDR1 DFQATT, CDR2 SNEGSKA (reference sequence). This CDR3 is built from 14 residues. The CDR3 spells CSARPTAEGWEQFF.

The V gene is TRBV5-1, the J gene TRBJ2-1; TCRdb's assignment of TRBD1 cannot be checked, as there is no DNA. The CDR3 totals 15 residues. CDR1 and CDR2 from the germline V gene are SGHRS and YFSETQ. The CDR3 is CASSVGTGMGNEQYF.

The chain links TRBV11-1 to TRBJ2-6. Germline lookup yields CDR1 SGHAT and CDR2 FQDESV (reference sequence). The CDR3 length is 18 residues. The CDR3 reads CASSFGDWVLSGANVLTF.

The V and J genes are TRBV14 and TRBJ2-5. The CDR3 is 13 residues long. Per germline, CDR1 SGHDN and CDR2 FVKESK. CDR3 residues: CASSLLGWETQYF.

V usage is TRBV12-3 or TRBV12-4 and J usage is TRBJ2-3; TCRdb gives TRBD1 as the D gene, but with no DNA this cannot be confirmed. The CDR3 spans 16 residues. CDR3 protein: CASSRGAGGSTDTQYF.

This chain joins TRBV6-2 or TRBV6-3 and TRBJ2-2. This CDR3 has 13 amino acids. Germline-derived CDR1 and CDR2 are MNHEY and SVGEGT. CDR3 sequence reads: CASSYQDIGELFF.

This rearrangement joins TRBV29-1 to TRBJ2-4; TCRdb's D call, TRBD1, is unchecked because there is no DNA. The CDR3 is 14 residues long. Germline CDR1 SQVTM, CDR2 ANQGSEA. The chain's CDR3 is CSATGTSAKNIQYF.

V and J are TRBV5-1 and TRBJ1-1. In germline, CDR1 is SGHRS, CDR2 YFSETQ. This CDR3 is built from 13 residues. This CDR3 is CASSLDGDTEAFF.

The chain recombines TRBV20-1 with TRBJ2-1; TCRdb calls TRBD2, which cannot be checked without DNA. Germline V gene lookup returns CDR1 DFQATT and CDR2 SNEGSKA (reference sequence). This CDR3 contains 15 residues. CDR3 protein: CSAGTIFRGGNEQFF.

V usage is TRBV21-1 and J usage is TRBJ2-1; the D gene TCRdb calls, TRBD1, cannot be checked with no DNA. TRBV21-1 corresponds to a pseudogene. This CDR3 spans 12 amino acids. The CDR3 loop is CASSKQGNEQFF.

This chain uses TRBV4-1 with TRBJ1-6; lacking DNA, the TRBD1 call made by TCRdb goes unchecked. Germline V gene data show CDR1 as MGHRA and CDR2 as YSYEKL. CDR3 length: 17 residues. CDR3 loop: CASSLDRGSSYNSPLHF.

The V gene is TRBV20-1, the J gene TRBJ1-1; the D call from TCRdb, TRBD1, cannot be confirmed without DNA. Germline V gives CDR1 DFQATT, CDR2 SNEGSKA (reference sequence). The CDR3 loop spans 13 amino acids. CDR3 amino acids: CSASSWGESEAFF.

This chain uses TRBV5-1 with TRBJ2-2; TCRdb outputs TRBD2, but without DNA this stays unchecked. This CDR3 contains 15 residues. CDR1 and CDR2 from the germline V gene are SGHRS and YFSETQ. The CDR3 sequence is CASSLAAGVAGELFF.